Listed below are T cell receptor beta chains from one sample, sequenced in a study of siplizumab effects on memory and regulatory T cells. Only in-frame clones appear in the TCRdb table, and some are missing; sequencing was by immunoSEQ multiplex PCR. The sample consists of 20,000 or so clones, roughly 40% of them appearing once. These receptors are not linked to any known antigen. Sequencing was performed on CFSE-low (dividing) CD4+ T cells sorted from an allogeneic mixed lymphocyte reaction. The receptor set was obtained from a human donor in good health; the cells came from an allogeneic mixed lymphocyte reaction. Some clones in this sample may be carry-over from other donors' samples. Each CDR3 is given with its conserved first and last residue. Each record gives: clone size, J gene, V gene, D gene, CDR3 DNA, CDR3 protein. The D gene is left open where the match is weak. The size of a clone is reported for some rows only, either as once, few or many, or as a class for expanded clones.

clone size: few
J gene: TRBJ2-2
V gene: TRBV19
D gene: -
CDR3 DNA: TGTGCCACTCAAACCTGGTCCAGCTTCACCGGGGAGCTGTTTTTT
CDR3 protein: CATQTWSSFTGELFF

clone size: few
J gene: TRBJ1-1
V gene: TRBV18
D gene: TRBD1
CDR3 DNA: TGTGCCAGCTCAACCTTAAGGACAGGGAATAATACTGAAGCTTTCTTT
CDR3 protein: CASSTLRTGNNTEAFF

clone size: few
J gene: TRBJ2-2
V gene: TRBV9
D gene: -
CDR3 DNA: TGTGCCAGCAGCGGAGTTGGACCCCGAACCGGGGAGCTGTTTTTT
CDR3 protein: CASSGVGPRTGELFF

clone size: once
J gene: TRBJ1-2
V gene: TRBV7-8
D gene: TRBD1
CDR3 DNA: TGTGCCAGCAGCATGGGACAGGTCAGAATCGGCTACACCTTC
CDR3 protein: CASSMGQVRIGYTF

clone size: -
J gene: TRBJ2-2
V gene: TRBV6-5
D gene: TRBD1
CDR3 DNA: TGTGCCAGCAGAAGACAGGGAAACACCGGGGAGCTGTTTTTT
CDR3 protein: CASRRQGNTGELFF

clone size: -
J gene: TRBJ1-2
V gene: TRBV5-5
D gene: -
CDR3 DNA: TGTGCCAGCAGCTTGGTCGTCCAGGGCTACTATGGCTACACCTTC
CDR3 protein: CASSLVVQGYYGYTF

clone size: many
J gene: TRBJ1-4
V gene: TRBV6-5
D gene: -
CDR3 DNA: TGTGCCAGCAGCCGGACATTTGCAAAAGAAAAACTGTTTTTT
CDR3 protein: CASSRTFAKEKLFF

clone size: -
J gene: TRBJ2-3
V gene: TRBV10-3
D gene: -
CDR3 DNA: TGTGCCATCTTAAGCCCCGGAGATACGCAGTATTTT
CDR3 protein: CAILSPGDTQYF

clone size: few
J gene: TRBJ2-7
V gene: TRBV4-1
D gene: -
CDR3 DNA: TGCGCCAGCAGCCAACTTGGGTACGGCGAGCAGTACTTC
CDR3 protein: CASSQLGYGEQYF

clone size: few
J gene: TRBJ2-7
V gene: TRBV6-5
D gene: TRBD2
CDR3 DNA: TGTGCCAGCAAACCGGGACTAGCGGGGTCCTACGAGCAGTACTTC
CDR3 protein: CASKPGLAGSYEQYF